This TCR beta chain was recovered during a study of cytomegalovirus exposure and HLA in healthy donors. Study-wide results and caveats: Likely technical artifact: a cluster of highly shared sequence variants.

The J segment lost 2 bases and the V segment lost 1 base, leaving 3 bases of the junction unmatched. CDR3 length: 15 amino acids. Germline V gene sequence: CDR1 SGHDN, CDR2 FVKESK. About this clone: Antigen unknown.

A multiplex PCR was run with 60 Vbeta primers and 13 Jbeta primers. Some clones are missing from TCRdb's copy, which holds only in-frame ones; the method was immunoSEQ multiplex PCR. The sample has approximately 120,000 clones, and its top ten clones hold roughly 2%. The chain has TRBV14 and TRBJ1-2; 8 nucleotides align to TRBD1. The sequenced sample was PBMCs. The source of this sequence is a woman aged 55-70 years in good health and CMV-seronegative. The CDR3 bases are TGTGCCAGCAGCCAAGGACAGGGGACCAACTATGGCTACACCTTC. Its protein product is CASSQGQGTNYGYTF.